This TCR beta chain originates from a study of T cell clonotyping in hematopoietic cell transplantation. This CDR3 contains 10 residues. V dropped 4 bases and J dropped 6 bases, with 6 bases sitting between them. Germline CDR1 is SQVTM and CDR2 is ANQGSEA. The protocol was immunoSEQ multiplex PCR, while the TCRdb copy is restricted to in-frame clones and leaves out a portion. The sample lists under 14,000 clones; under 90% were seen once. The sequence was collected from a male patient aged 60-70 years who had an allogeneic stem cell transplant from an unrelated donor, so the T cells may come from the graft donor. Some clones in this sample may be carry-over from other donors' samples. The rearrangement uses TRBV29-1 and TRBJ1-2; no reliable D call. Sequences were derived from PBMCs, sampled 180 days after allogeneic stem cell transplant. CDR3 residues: CSVVSNGYTF. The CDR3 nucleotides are TGCAGCGTTGTCAGTAATGGCTACACCTTC.